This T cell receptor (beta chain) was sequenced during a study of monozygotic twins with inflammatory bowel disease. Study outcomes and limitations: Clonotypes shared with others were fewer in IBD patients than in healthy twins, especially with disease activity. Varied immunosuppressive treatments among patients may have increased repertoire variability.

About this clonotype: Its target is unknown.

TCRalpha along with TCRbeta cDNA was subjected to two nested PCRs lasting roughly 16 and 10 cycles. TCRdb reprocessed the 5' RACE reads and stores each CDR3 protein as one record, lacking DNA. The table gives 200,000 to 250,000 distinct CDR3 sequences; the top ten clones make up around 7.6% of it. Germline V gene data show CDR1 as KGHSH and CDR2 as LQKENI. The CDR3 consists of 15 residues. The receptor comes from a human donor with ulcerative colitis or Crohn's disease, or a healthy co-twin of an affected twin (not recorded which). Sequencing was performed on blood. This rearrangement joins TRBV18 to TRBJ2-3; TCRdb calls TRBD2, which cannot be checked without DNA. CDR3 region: CASSRSTSGSDTQYF.